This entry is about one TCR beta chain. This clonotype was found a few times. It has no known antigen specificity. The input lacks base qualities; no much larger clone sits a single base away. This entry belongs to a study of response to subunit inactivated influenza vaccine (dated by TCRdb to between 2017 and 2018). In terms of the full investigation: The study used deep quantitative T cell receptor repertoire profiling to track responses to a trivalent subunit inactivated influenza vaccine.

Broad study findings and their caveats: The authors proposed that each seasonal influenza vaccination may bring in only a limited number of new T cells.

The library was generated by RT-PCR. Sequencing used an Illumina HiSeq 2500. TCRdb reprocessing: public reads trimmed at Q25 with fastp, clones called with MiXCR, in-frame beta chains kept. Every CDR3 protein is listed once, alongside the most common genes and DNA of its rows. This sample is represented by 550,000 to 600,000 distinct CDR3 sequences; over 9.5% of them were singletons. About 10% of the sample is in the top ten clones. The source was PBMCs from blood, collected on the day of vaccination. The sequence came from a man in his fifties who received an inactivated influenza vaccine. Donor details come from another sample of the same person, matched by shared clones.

Read as DNA, the sequence is TGCGCCAGCAGCCCAGGACGGATAAGCTCCTACAATGAGCAGTTCTTC. This gives the protein CASSPGRISSYNEQFF. The chain couples TRBV5-1 to TRBJ2-1, with the D gene uncertain. The germline V gene sets CDR1 to SGHRS and CDR2 to YFSETQ. V lost 4 bases and J lost 0 bases; the stretch between them is 14 bases long. CDR3 length: 16 amino acids, cysteine to phenylalanine. The CDR3 DNA has 48 bases and is translated from base 1.